This TCR beta chain is drawn from a study of T cells after posttransplantation cyclophosphamide. Broader study findings: TRB clonality was highly associated with recipient CMV seropositivity and reactivation.

Busulfan-fludarabine conditioning, marrow transplant, and cyclophosphamide on days +3 and +4 were administered. The CDR3 runs to 17 residues. The V end lost 4 bases, the J end lost 3 bases, and 21 bases lay between the germline ends. Germline V gene lookup returns CDR1 LGHNA and CDR2 YNFKEQ. In regard to this clone: The antigen remains undetermined.

Produced via immunoSEQ multiplex PCR; TCRdb's table is partial and in-frame only. The data contain about 6,800 clones, around 94% of them seen just once; the ten biggest clones take up 3.5% to 5.5%. The TCR comes from a male patient aged 55-69 years who received an allogeneic stem cell transplant from a related donor and was CMV-positive. The T cells may come from the graft donor. The material sequenced was CD8+ T cells sorted from blood, taken after allogeneic stem cell transplant with posttransplant cyclophosphamide. This sequence joins TRBV4-2 and TRBJ1-1; tentatively, D is TRBD1 (6 bases). The CDR3 sequence is CASSPHRQDLSHTEAFF. The CDR3 DNA reads as TGTGCCAGCAGCCCACACAGACAGGACCTATCGCACACTGAAGCTTTCTTT.